A selection of T cell receptor beta chains follows, all from one sample in a study of cytomegalovirus exposure and HLA in healthy donors. Repertoires were generated with immunoSEQ multiplex PCR, while TCRdb's copy carries only in-frame clones and drops some. The sample has roughly 130,000 clones, approximately 80% seen once. The sample comprised PBMCs. The source is a man under 40 in good health and CMV-seronegative. The CDR3 runs from the conserved cysteine through the conserved F or W.

j_call v_call cdr3_aa
TRBJ2-1 TRBV20-1 CSAFSGSGVFF
TRBJ2-3 TRBV19 CASSAQVDRNTDTQYF
TRBJ2-7 TRBV29-1 CSVTQGYEQYF
TRBJ2-1 TRBV7-2 CASSSPGVNGNEQFF
TRBJ2-5 TRBV9 CASSVVGGPTKETQYF
TRBJ1-1 TRBV30 CAWSRGADTEAFF
TRBJ2-1 TRBV29-1 CSVELAGPNEQFF
TRBJ2-2 TRBV27 CASGVAGNTGELFF
TRBJ1-2 TRBV7-9 CASSLADRRYRGYTF
TRBJ1-1 TRBV18 CASSPGGHTGEAFF
TRBJ2-3 TRBV7-2 CASSLVRSSTDTQYF
TRBJ1-2 TRBV7-9 CASSQGPGENYGYTF
TRBJ2-1 TRBV5-6 CASSLEGQRYNEQFF
TRBJ2-1 TRBV28 CATKFAGDPGNEQFF
TRBJ1-5 TRBV19 CASSILVSQSNQPQHF
TRBJ1-2 TRBV7-8 CASSSRQGWAYGYTF